The rows below give T cell receptor beta chains drawn from one sample of a study of cytomegalovirus exposure and HLA in healthy donors. The data were produced by immunoSEQ multiplex PCR, yet TCRdb's version contains in-frame clones alone and is incomplete. Of over 150,000 clones listed, roughly three quarters are singletons. Sequencing was performed on PBMCs. These receptors all stem from a man aged 18 to 30 in good health and CMV-seropositive. CDR3s include the opening cysteine and the closing phenylalanine or tryptophan. A D gene is named only where the DNA matches it firmly. The size of a clone is reported for some rows only, either as once, few or many, or as a class for expanded clones.

v_call	clone_size	d_call	j_call	cdr3_nt	cdr3_aa
TRBV5-4	-	-	TRBJ2-7	TGTGCCAGCAGCTTGGGGGTAGCGGCTACCTACGAGCAGTACTTC	CASSLGVAATYEQYF
TRBV6-1	-	-	TRBJ1-2	TGTGCCAGCAGTGGGACAGACTCTAACTATGGCTACACCTTC	CASSGTDSNYGYTF
TRBV18	-	TRBD1	TRBJ2-1	TGTGCCAGCAACACCGAAAAGCAGGGGGCAGGCAATGAGCAGTTCTTC	CASNTEKQGAGNEQFF
TRBV19	-	-	TRBJ1-5	TGTGCCAGTAGTCTGCCGGGGGGTAGCAATCAGCCCCAGCATTTT	CASSLPGGSNQPQHF
TRBV7-9	few	-	TRBJ1-1	TGTGCCAGCAGTTACGACAGTATGAACACTGAAGCTTTCTTT	CASSYDSMNTEAFF
TRBV7-9	-	-	TRBJ1-4	TGTGCCAGCAGTTTAGATGGGCAGAGTAATGAAAAACTGTTTTTT	CASSLDGQSNEKLFF
TRBV29-1	-	TRBD1	TRBJ2-2	TGCAGCGTGAACAGGGGCGGCACCGGGGAGCTGTTTTTT	CSVNRGGTGELFF
TRBV7-3	-	TRBD1	TRBJ2-3	TGTGCCAGCAGCTCAACCGGGACAGGGACTGATACGCAGTATTTT	CASSSTGTGTDTQYF
TRBV13	-	TRBD1	TRBJ1-1	TGTGCCAGCAGTACCGGGACAGGATTTGGGGCTTTCTTT	CASSTGTGFGAFF
TRBV7-9	-	TRBD1	TRBJ1-2	TGTGCCAGCAGCTTAGGGACAGGGCCAAGCTATGGCTACACCTTC	CASSLGTGPSYGYTF
TRBV7-2	-	-	TRBJ2-2	TGTGCCAGCAGCTTTTTGCCGGGACACGTAATCACCGGGGAGCTGTTTTTT	CASSFLPGHVITGELFF
TRBV5-1	-	-	TRBJ1-4	TGCGCCAGCAGCACCCGGACAGCCTCGAATGAAAAACTGTTTTTT	CASSTRTASNEKLFF
TRBV4-2	-	-	TRBJ1-1	TGTGCCAGCAGCCAAATCTTACAGGGCGCCAACACTGAAGCTTTCTTT	CASSQILQGANTEAFF
TRBV29-1	-	-	TRBJ1-2	TGCAGCGTGGTCCCTGGGGGGTCTAACTATGGCTACACCTTC	CSVVPGGSNYGYTF
TRBV27	-	TRBD2	TRBJ2-7	TGTGCCAGCAGTTGGTCTGGCGGGGGCTACGAGCAGTACTTC	CASSWSGGGYEQYF
TRBV5-4	few	-	TRBJ2-3	TGTGCCAGCAGCTTCGGCACAGATACGCAGTATTTT	CASSFGTDTQYF
TRBV28	-	-	TRBJ2-4	TGTGCCAGCAGTTTTATGGGCTTAGCCAAAAACATTCAGTACTTC	CASSFMGLAKNIQYF
TRBV7-3	-	-	TRBJ2-2	TGTGCCAGCAGCCCCCTTGGGCCATCGAACACCGGGGAGCTGTTTTTT	CASSPLGPSNTGELFF
TRBV2	-	TRBD1	TRBJ1-2	TGTGCCAGCAGTGAGTCTGTGACAGGGAGTAGGGGCTACACCTTC	CASSESVTGSRGYTF
TRBV19	-	TRBD1	TRBJ1-4	TGTGCCAGTAGGACAGGACAGGGAGTCGAAAAACTGTTTTTT	CASRTGQGVEKLFF
TRBV5-1	once	TRBD1	TRBJ2-3	TGCGCCAGCAGCTTGGAGGACAGGGGACACATCGATACGCAGTATTTT	CASSLEDRGHIDTQYF
TRBV2	-	-	TRBJ2-5	TGTGCCAGCAAGCCTGAAGAGACCCAGTACTTC	CASKPEETQYF
TRBV19	-	-	TRBJ1-6	TGTGCCAGTAGCCCAGGGGTTTCACCCCTCCACTTT	CASSPGVSPLHF
TRBV29-1	few	-	TRBJ2-5	TGCAGCGGGAGGGCCCCAGGGGGACAAGAGACCCAGTACTTC	CSGRAPGGQETQYF
TRBV19	-	TRBD1	TRBJ1-5	TGTGCCAGTAGTCCCGGGACAGGGAACAATCAGCCCCAGCATTTT	CASSPGTGNNQPQHF
TRBV5-4	-	-	TRBJ2-1	TGTGCCAGCAGCTTGATATCACTTTCATACAATGAGCAGTTCTTC	CASSLISLSYNEQFF
TRBV2	-	-	TRBJ2-5	TGTGCCAGCAGTAAGGGGGGGCTAGAGACCCAGTACTTC	CASSKGGLETQYF